This record concerns one T cell receptor (beta chain) sequence. The target antigen is unknown. The sample is drawn from a study of Ad26.COV2.S vaccination and SARS-CoV-2 variants. The overall study: Ad26.COV2.S, an intramuscular injection, was given once or twice 56 days apart.

Overall study findings and caveats: It was vaccine recipients, not placebo recipients, who had the higher spike-specific TCR breadth.

Some clones are missing from TCRdb's copy, which holds only in-frame ones; the method was immunoSEQ multiplex PCR. The table lists 350,000 to 550,000 clones, 75% to 90% of them singletons. Treatment given: roughly 18 received Ad26.COV2.S at low or high dose, single or two shots; several received placebo; per-sample allocation not given. Sampling happened 63 days after the first vaccine or placebo injection. An Ad26 vector that expressed Wuhan-strain SARS-CoV-2 spike constituted the vaccine. The sample consisted of peripheral blood, taken in a trial of Ad26.COV2.S vaccine versus placebo. This clonotype was obtained from a person between 18 and 60 years old who received the Ad26.COV2.S COVID-19 vaccine or a placebo.

Here the CDR3 reads CATSRNRLNPDTQYF. As DNA, the CDR3 is TGTGCCACCAGCAGGAATAGGCTTAACCCAGATACGCAGTATTTT. The V call is TRBV15, the J call TRBJ2-3; D uncertain. The V end lost 3 bases, the J end lost 4 bases, and 14 bases lay between the germline ends. In germline, CDR1 is LNHNV, CDR2 YYDKDF (reference sequence). The CDR3 runs to 15 residues. Using reference TRBV15 and TRBJ2-3 for the parts outside the CDR3, the full variable domain is DAMVIQNPRYQVTQFGKPVTLSCSQTLNHNVMYWYQQKSSQAPKLLFHYYDKDFNNEADTPDNFQSRRPNTSFCFLDIRSPGLGDTAMYLCATSRNRLNPDTQYFGPGTRLTVL.